Listed below are T cell receptor beta chains from one sample, sequenced in a study of T cell changes during pregnancy in multiple sclerosis. Only in-frame clones appear in the TCRdb table, and some are missing; sequencing was by immunoSEQ multiplex PCR. This table holds 37,000 or so clones, approximately 94% found once. This sample comprised peripheral blood, obtained in the third trimester of pregnancy. The source is a female donor with multiple sclerosis, enrolled in a pregnancy study. Each CDR3 is given with its conserved first and last residue. The order of the fields is clone size, V gene, J gene, CDR3 protein. Some rows mark clone size as missing; the rest say once, few, many or name a class of expanded clone.

>once|TRBV6-5|TRBJ2-7
CASSPTGGEDEQYF
>.|TRBV4-3|TRBJ1-2
CASSHASSRTGGYTF
>.|TRBV2|TRBJ2-2
CASRLQGIGTGELFF
>.|TRBV5-1|TRBJ2-3
CASKQGGTDTQYF
>.|TRBV29-1|TRBJ2-5
CSVNLAGETQYF
>few|TRBV5-1|TRBJ1-2
CASTGGDGYTF
>.|TRBV11-2|TRBJ2-1
CASSPQTSSYNEQFF
>once|TRBV7-3|TRBJ2-7
CASSLNGGTTYEQYF
>.|TRBV7-6|TRBJ2-1
CASSLGQRGGNEQFF
>.|TRBV19|TRBJ2-3
CASPRTSGIPYTQYF
>.|TRBV7-9|TRBJ2-3
CASEGGTDTQYF
>.|TRBV7-6|TRBJ2-3
CASSSPHVADTQYF
>once|TRBV6-6|TRBJ1-5
CASSYPTQGSNQPQHF
>.|TRBV18|TRBJ1-1
CASSPLPGQNTEAFF
>.|TRBV27|TRBJ1-2
CASSRGGQGGGYTF
>.|TRBV15|TRBJ1-1
CATSRDRGGTEAFF
>.|TRBV29-1|TRBJ1-2
CSVDRRPGSYGYTF
>.|TRBV19|TRBJ2-1
CASASMGEDFVKQFF
>.|TRBV19|TRBJ2-7
CASTPGGSHEQYF
>once|TRBV6-1|TRBJ1-2
CASIVGGLFTYGYTF
>.|TRBV7-6|TRBJ2-1
CASSSSSGPYNEQFF
>.|TRBV6-1|TRBJ2-3
CASSETGGRADTQYF
>.|TRBV29-1|TRBJ2-5
CSVAGSTPFGETQYF
>.|TRBV7-7|TRBJ2-2
CASSRDYSTGELFF
>.|TRBV21-1|TRBJ2-1
CASSKCLAEYNEQFF
>.|TRBV7-9|TRBJ2-5
CASSLVAQETQYF
>once|TRBV7-2|TRBJ2-7
CASSLGVSGAGGYEQYF
>.|TRBV9|TRBJ2-5
CASSVGPSGGEETQYF
>.|TRBV6-4|TRBJ2-1
CASSDSASDSYNEQFF
>few|TRBV4-1|TRBJ2-1
CASHRSGTEVLGEQFF
>once|TRBV7-2|TRBJ2-7
CASSSDRGGEQYF
>.|TRBV4-2|TRBJ1-3
CASSRADSSSGNTIYF
>.|TRBV7-8|TRBJ1-5
CASSLARGYQPQHF
>.|TRBV6-5|TRBJ2-3
CASSGKGLAKDTQYF
>.|TRBV10-3|TRBJ1-2
CAITSGQLNGYTF
>.|TRBV27|TRBJ2-3
CASSPQFAGGRARTDTQYF
>.|TRBV7-9|TRBJ2-7
CASSLGAGQFNDEQYF
>.|TRBV6-4|TRBJ2-1
CASSEQLAGPGSYNEQFF
>.|TRBV5-4|TRBJ2-1
CASPGGGDNEQFF
>.|TRBV4-1|TRBJ2-1
CASSQGLLTSYNEQFF
>.|TRBV27|TRBJ2-2
CASSPWTSGNTGELFF
>few|TRBV6-1|TRBJ2-1
CASSLTGEAYNEQFF
>.|TRBV5-6|TRBJ2-3
CASSRDFTDTQYF
>once|TRBV5-1|TRBJ2-5
CASSLPRAGGKETQYF
>once|TRBV28|TRBJ2-5
CASSLWRGRQETQYF
>.|TRBV5-4|TRBJ2-2
CASSVSGVGTGELFF
>.|TRBV28|TRBJ1-5
CASSFSTRGFNQPQHF
>.|TRBV5-1|TRBJ2-2
CASSLGVVAAGTGELFF
>.|TRBV7-3|TRBJ2-1
CASSYTGTSEHEQFF
>.|TRBV7-9|TRBJ1-2
CASSSGQSGYGYTF
>.|TRBV30|TRBJ1-1
CAWKAGLNTEAFF
>.|TRBV7-6|TRBJ2-7
CASSLSITGAPYEQYF
>.|TRBV13|TRBJ2-5
CASSLRGSGQGWETQYF
>.|TRBV18|TRBJ1-1
CASSKTGLQNTEAFF
>.|TRBV18|TRBJ2-5
CASSPAQGVQETQYF
>.|TRBV7-9|TRBJ2-7
CASSRPGVMYEQYF
>.|TRBV5-6|TRBJ2-7
CASRHTEAGTGGTEQYF
>.|TRBV27|TRBJ2-7
CASRDRTSEQYF